These 12 T cell receptor beta chains were all obtained from the same sample, sequenced in a study of T-cell reconstitution after alpha-beta-depleted transplantation in children. Unique molecular identifiers featured in how the TCRbeta library was prepared. MiXCR, applied by TCRdb to the PCR reads, yields one record per CDR3 protein. Of about 340,000 distinct CDR3 sequences listed, 16% are singletons. Here the sequenced sample was PBMCs, mostly from graft donor cells, taken 360 days after TCRalphabeta/CD19-depleted stem cell transplant. Receptors were obtained from a male patient aged 2-15 years who had a stem cell transplant for acute lymphoblastic leukemia, so the T cells may come from the graft donor.

The V gene is TRBV7-8, the J gene TRBJ2-3, with TRBD2 identical over 9 bases. The CDR3 runs to 17 residues. The J segment lost 3 bases and the V segment lost 2 bases, leaving 9 bases of the junction unmatched. Germline V lookup: CDR1 SGHVS, CDR2 FQNEAQ. This chain's CDR3 is CASSLRVGLARTDTQYF. In DNA, the CDR3 is TGTGCCAGCAGCTTAAGGGTCGGACTAGCGAGGACAGATACGCAGTATTTT. The full variable domain, in which reference TRBV7-8 and TRBJ2-3 provide the parts outside the CDR3, is GAGVSQSPRYKVAKRGQDVALRCDPISGHVSLFWYQQALGQGPEFLTYFQNEAQLDKSGLPSDRFFAERPEGSVSTLKIQRTQQEDSAVYLCASSLRVGLARTDTQYFGPGTRLTVL.

This clonotype was seen more than once but under ten times. The chain is built from TRBV20-1 and TRBJ2-3; D unresolved. V was clipped by 5 bases and J by 2 bases, with 14 bases between them. CDR3 length: 14 amino acids. The germline gives CDR1 DFQATT, CDR2 SNEGSKA (reference sequence). The CDR3 loop reads CSAGKSVTTDTQYF. The CDR3, as DNA: TGCAGTGCTGGAAAATCGGTAACCACAGATACGCAGTATTTT.

This clonotype came up a few times. The V gene is TRBV7-9, the J gene TRBJ2-7, with D perhaps given as TRBD1 or TRBD2 (5 bases each). Germline CDR1 reads SEHNR; CDR2 reads FQNEAQ (reference sequence). This CDR3 is 13 amino acids long. V lost 2 bases and J lost 4, with 9 bases in between. CDR3 loop: CASSLWGTYEQYF. The CDR3 nucleotides read TGTGCCAGCAGCTTATGGGGGACGTACGAGCAGTACTTC.

The V gene is TRBV20-1, the J gene TRBJ2-3; no reliable D call. The germline CDR1 and CDR2 sequences are DFQATT and SNEGSKA (reference sequence). V was trimmed by 5 bases and J by 10 bases, leaving 16 bases between them. CDR3 size: 12 residues. The CDR3 here is CSAVTRNDAQYF. The CDR3 coding sequence is TGCAGTGCTGTAACCCGGAACGACGCGCAGTATTTT.

There are many counts of this clonotype. The V gene is TRBV20-1, the J gene TRBJ2-1; D perhaps matches TRBD2 (5 bases). The germline V gene encodes CDR1 DFQATT and CDR2 SNEGSKA (reference sequence). The CDR3 loop spans 14 amino acids. Trimming cost V 3 bases and J 0 bases, with 9 bases left between them. CDR3 amino acids: CSASEGSSYNEQFF. In DNA form, the CDR3 reads TGCAGTGCTAGCGAGGGCAGCTCCTACAATGAGCAGTTCTTC.

This clonotype was seen only a few times. The chain combines TRBV25-1 with TRBJ1-4, with 7 bases fitting TRBD1. This CDR3 has 15 residues. Germline CDR1 is MGHDK and CDR2 is SYGVNS. Unmatched junction bases numbered 3, after V lost 1 base and J lost 4 bases. The CDR3 is CASSEWDSFNEKLFF. DNA for the CDR3: TGTGCCAGCAGTGAATGGGACAGCTTTAATGAAAAACTGTTTTTT.

This clonotype occurred a few times. The chain has TRBV27 and TRBJ1-6; no definite D call. V shed 7 bases and J shed 1 base, with 11 bases lying between them. Germline CDR1 and CDR2: MNHEY and SMNVEV (reference sequence). The CDR3 spans 15 residues. This chain's CDR3 is CASTSDQSYNSPLHF. CDR3 nucleotides: TGTGCCAGCACCTCGGATCAATCCTATAATTCACCCCTCCACTTT.

This clonotype came up a few times. J is TRBJ1-3 and V is TRBV5-5; D uncertain. CDR1 is SGHKS and CDR2 is YYEKEE in the germline V gene (reference sequence). The V gene lost 2 bases and the J gene lost 3 bases, with 15 bases spanning the gap. The CDR3 spans 16 residues. This CDR3 is CASSFAGPELGNTIYF. The CDR3 DNA sequence: TGTGCCAGCAGCTTTGCGGGCCCGGAGCTTGGAAACACCATATATTTT.

The chain combines TRBV7-9 with TRBJ2-5; 7 nucleotides align to TRBD1. Trimming cost V 5 bases and J 5 bases; bases outside gene matches: 8. The V gene's germline CDR1 is SEHNR and CDR2 FQNEAQ (reference sequence). The CDR3 runs 14 residues. This CDR3 is CASSLGQEAETQYF. In DNA, the CDR3 is TGTGCCAGCAGCCTTGGACAGGAGGCGGAGACCCAGTACTTC.

The chain employs TRBV29-1 and TRBJ2-7; maybe TRBD2 (6 bases). The CDR3 extends over 19 amino acids. CDR1 SQVTM and CDR2 ANQGSEA come from the germline V gene. The V and J ends lost 7 bases and 6 bases respectively, with 37 bases between them. CDR3 bases: TGCAGCGACTCACTCAAATCGGGACTTCCGAAAGTATCTAAGACCGAGCAGTACTTC. Its protein is CSDSLKSGLPKVSKTEQYF.

This clonotype was found many times. The chain joins TRBV7-2 to TRBJ2-7; TRBD2 aligns across 7 bases. The CDR3 is 15 amino acids. The V gene end was trimmed by 1 base and the J gene end by 2 bases; junction bases not matched to a gene: 5. The germline V gene encodes CDR1 SGHTA and CDR2 FQGNSA. The CDR3 spells CASSLVGTTTYEQYF. CDR3 sequence (DNA): TGTGCCAGCAGCTTAGTCGGGACTACCACCTACGAGCAGTACTTC.

This clonotype was seen a few times. V is TRBV28 and J is TRBJ2-7; 9 positions agree with TRBD2. This CDR3 contains 16 residues. V was clipped by 3 bases and J by 0 bases; unmatched bases: 6. Germline-derived CDR1 and CDR2 are MDHEN and SYDVKM. CDR3 nucleotides: TGTGCCAGCAGTTTGGGGAGTAGCGGGAGCTCCTACGAGCAGTACTTC. Translation: CASSLGSSGSSYEQYF.